This T cell receptor (beta chain) was obtained from a study of OX40 agonist ivuxolimab in advanced cancers. The length of the CDR3 is 14 residues. Deletions cut 1 base from V and 5 bases from J, with 9 bases between. CDR1 SGHRS and CDR2 YFSETQ come from the germline V gene. A note on this clone: Its specificity is unknown.

Study conclusions and caveats: People who partly responded at 0.1-3.0 mg/kg had some of the least clonal expansion seen. Among expanded peripheral T cells, antigen specificity went undetermined. Dosing at 0.1 to 3.0 mg/kg was accompanied by clonal expansion of CD4+ and CD8+ blood T cells by week 6.

Samples were taken at baseline and on day 1 of cycles 4 and 7. Assay used: immunoSEQ multiplex PCR; TCRdb lists only in-frame clones, some missing. The table lists approximately 79,000 clones, about 85% of them singletons. The chain links TRBV5-1 to TRBJ1-4; a weak D match, TRBD1 (5 bases). The TCR sequence derives from an adult with an advanced solid tumor such as melanoma, head and neck, liver or kidney cancer. This specimen was CD4+ or CD8+ T cells sorted from blood, taken in a trial of the OX40 agonist ivuxolimab. The CDR3 region is CASSLQGLNEKLFF. Here the CDR3 DNA reads TGCGCCAGCAGCTTGCAGGGTTTGAATGAAAAACTGTTTTTT.